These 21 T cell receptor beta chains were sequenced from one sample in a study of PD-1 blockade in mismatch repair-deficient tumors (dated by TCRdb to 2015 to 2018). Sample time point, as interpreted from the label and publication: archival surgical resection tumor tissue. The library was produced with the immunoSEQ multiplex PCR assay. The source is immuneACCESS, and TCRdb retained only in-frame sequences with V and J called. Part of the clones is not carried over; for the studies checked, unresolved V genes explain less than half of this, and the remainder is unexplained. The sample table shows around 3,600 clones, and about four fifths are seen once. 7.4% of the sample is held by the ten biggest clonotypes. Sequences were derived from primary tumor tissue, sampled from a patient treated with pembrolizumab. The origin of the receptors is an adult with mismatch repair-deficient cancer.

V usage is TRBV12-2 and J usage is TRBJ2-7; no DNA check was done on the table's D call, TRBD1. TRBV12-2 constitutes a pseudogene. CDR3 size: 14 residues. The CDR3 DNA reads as TGTGCAAGTCGCTTATCGGGACAGGGGTACGAGCAGTACTTC. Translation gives CASRLSGQGYEQYF.

CDR3 coding DNA: TGCGCCAGCAGCCTGGGGACTGGCCAAGAGACCCAGTACTTC. Its protein product is CASSLGTGQETQYF. The rearrangement joins TRBV5-1 to TRBJ2-5; a possible D gene is TRBD2 (6 bases). V lost 4 bases and J 1 base, leaving 11 bases between the germline ends. CDR1 and CDR2 (germline): SGHRS, YFSETQ. The CDR3 sequence is 14 residues long.

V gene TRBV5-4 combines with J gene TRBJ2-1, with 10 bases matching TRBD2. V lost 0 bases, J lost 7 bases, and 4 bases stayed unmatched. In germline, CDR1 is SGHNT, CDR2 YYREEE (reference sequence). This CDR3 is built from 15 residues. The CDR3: CASSLVAGGYNEQFF. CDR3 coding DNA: TGTGCCAGCAGCTTGGTAGCGGGAGGATATAATGAGCAGTTCTTC.

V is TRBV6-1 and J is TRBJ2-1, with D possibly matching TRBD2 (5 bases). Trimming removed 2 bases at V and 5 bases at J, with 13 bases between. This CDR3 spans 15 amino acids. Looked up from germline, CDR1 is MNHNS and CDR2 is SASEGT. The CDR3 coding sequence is TGTGCCAGCAGTGAAATGGAGAGGGTAAACAATGAGCAGTTCTTC. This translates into CASSEMERVNNEQFF.

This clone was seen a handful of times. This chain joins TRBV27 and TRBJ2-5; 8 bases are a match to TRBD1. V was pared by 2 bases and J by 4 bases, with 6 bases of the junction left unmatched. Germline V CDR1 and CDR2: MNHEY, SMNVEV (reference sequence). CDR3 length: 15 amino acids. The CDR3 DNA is TGTGCCAGCAGTTTAGGTCAGGGGGCGCTAGAGACCCAGTACTTC. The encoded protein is CASSLGQGALETQYF.

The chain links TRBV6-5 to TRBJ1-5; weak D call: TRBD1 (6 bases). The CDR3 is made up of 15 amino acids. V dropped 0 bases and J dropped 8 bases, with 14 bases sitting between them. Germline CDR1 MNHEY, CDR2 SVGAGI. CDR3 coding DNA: TGTGCCAGCAGTTACTCGGGGGGGCTTTGGGAGCCCCAGCATTTT. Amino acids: CASSYSGGLWEPQHF.

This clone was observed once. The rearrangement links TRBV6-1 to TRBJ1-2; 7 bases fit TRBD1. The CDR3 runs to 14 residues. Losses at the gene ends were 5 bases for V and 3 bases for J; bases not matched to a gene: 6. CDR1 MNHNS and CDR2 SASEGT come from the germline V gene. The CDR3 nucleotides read TGTGCCAGCAGTTCCCGACAGGGCGACTATGGCTACACCTTC. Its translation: CASSSRQGDYGYTF.

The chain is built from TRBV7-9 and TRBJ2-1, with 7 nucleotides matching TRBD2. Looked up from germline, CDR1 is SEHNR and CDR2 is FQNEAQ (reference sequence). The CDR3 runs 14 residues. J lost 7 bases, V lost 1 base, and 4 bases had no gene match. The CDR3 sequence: CASSLDAGVNEQFF. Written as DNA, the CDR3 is TGTGCCAGCAGCTTAGACGCGGGAGTTAATGAGCAGTTCTTC.

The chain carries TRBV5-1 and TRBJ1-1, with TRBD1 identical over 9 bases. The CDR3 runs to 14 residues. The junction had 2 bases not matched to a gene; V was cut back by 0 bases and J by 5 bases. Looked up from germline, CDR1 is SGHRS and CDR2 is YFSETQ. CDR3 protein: CASSLGQGGTEAFF. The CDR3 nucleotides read TGCGCCAGCAGCTTGGGACAGGGGGGGACTGAAGCTTTCTTT.

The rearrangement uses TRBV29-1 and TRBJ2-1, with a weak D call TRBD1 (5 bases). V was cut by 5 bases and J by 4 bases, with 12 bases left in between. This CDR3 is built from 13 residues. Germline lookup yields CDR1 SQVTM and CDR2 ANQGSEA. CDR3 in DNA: TGCAGCGTTCGCCTAGGGGCTTACAATGAGCAGTTCTTC. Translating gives CSVRLGAYNEQFF.

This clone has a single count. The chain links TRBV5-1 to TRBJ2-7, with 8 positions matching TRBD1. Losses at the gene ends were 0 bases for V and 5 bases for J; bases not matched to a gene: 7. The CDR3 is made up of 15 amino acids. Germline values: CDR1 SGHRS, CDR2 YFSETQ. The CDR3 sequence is CASSLVVTGANEQYF. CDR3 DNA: TGCGCCAGCAGCTTGGTGGTGACAGGGGCCAACGAGCAGTACTTC.

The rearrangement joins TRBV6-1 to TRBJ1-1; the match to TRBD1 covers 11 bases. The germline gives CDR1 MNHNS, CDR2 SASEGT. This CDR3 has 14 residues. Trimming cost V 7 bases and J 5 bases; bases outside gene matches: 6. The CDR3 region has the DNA TGTGCCAGCATTCGGGACAGGGGGAGAACTGAAGCTTTCTTT. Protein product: CASIRDRGRTEAFF.

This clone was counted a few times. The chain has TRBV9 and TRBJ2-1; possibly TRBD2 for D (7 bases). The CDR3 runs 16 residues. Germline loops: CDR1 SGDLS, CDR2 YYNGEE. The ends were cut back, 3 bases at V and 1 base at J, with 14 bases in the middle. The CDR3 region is CASSGGLGGSYNEQFF. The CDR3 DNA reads TGTGCCAGCAGCGGTGGACTAGGGGGTTCCTACAATGAGCAGTTCTTC. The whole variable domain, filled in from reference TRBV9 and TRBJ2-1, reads DSGVTQTPKHLITATGQRVTLRCSPRSGDLSVYWYQQSLDQGLQFLIQYYNGEERAKGNILERFSAQQFPDLHSELNLSSLELGDSALYFCASSGGLGGSYNEQFFGPGTRLTVL.

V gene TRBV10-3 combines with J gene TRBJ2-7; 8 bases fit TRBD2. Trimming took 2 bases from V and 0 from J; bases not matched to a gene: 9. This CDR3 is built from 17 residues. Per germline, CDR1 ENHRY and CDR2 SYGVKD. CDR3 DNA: TGTGCCATCAGTGAGACCGCGCTAGCGGGTTCCTCCTACGAGCAGTACTTC. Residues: CAISETALAGSSYEQYF.

CDR3: CASSQEKRTSGLTDTQYF. The CDR3 DNA reads TGTGCCAGCAGCCAAGAGAAGAGGACTAGCGGGCTCACAGATACGCAGTATTTT. J is TRBJ2-3 and V is TRBV14, with TRBD2 matching over 11 bases. V lost 0 bases and J lost 2; bases outside the gene matches: 7. This CDR3 region has 18 residues. Germline V gives CDR1 SGHDN, CDR2 FVKESK.

The CDR3 sequence: CASSDPPGQGPYEQYF. The DNA for the CDR3 is TGTGCCAGCAGCGACCCTCCGGGACAGGGACCCTACGAGCAGTACTTC. The chain recombines TRBV7-9 with TRBJ2-7, with TRBD1 matching over 9 bases. Germline-derived CDR1 and CDR2 are SEHNR and FQNEAQ (reference sequence). The CDR3 runs to 16 residues. Trimming took 5 bases from V and 2 from J; bases not matched to a gene: 10.

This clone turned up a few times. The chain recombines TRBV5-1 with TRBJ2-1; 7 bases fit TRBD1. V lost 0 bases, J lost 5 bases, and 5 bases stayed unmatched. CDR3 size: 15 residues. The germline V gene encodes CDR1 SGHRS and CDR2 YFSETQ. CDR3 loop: CASSLVPGQHNEQFF. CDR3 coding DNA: TGCGCCAGCAGCTTGGTACCGGGACAGCACAATGAGCAGTTCTTC. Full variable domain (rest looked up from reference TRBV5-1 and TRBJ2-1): KAGVTQTPRYLIKTRGQQVTLSCSPISGHRSVSWYQQTPGQGLQFLFEYFSETQRNKGNFPGRFSGRQFSNSRSEMNVSTLELGDSALYLCASSLVPGQHNEQFFGPGTRLTVL.

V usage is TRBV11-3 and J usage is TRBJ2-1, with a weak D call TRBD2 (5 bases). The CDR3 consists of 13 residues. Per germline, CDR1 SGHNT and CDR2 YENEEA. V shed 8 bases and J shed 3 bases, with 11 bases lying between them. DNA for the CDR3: TGTGCCAGCCTGGGAGAGAACTACAATGAGCAGTTCTTC. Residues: CASLGENYNEQFF. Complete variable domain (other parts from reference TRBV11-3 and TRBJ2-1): EAGVVQSPRYKIIEKKQPVAFWCNPISGHNTLYWYLQNLGQGPELLIRYENEEAVDDSQLPKDRFSAERLKGVDSTLKIQPAELGDSAVYLCASLGENYNEQFFGPGTRLTVL.

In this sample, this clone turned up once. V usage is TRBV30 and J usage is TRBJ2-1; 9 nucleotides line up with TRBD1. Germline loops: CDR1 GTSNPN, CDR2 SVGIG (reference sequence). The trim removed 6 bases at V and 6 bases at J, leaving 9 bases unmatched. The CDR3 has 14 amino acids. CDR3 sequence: CACSRDRAFNEQFF. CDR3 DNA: TGTGCCTGTTCCCGGGACAGGGCGTTCAATGAGCAGTTCTTC.

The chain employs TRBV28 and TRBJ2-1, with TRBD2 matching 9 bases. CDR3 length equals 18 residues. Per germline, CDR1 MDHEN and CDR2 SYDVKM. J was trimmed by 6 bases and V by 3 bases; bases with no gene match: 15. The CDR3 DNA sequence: TGTGCCAGCAGTTTTCTAGCTAGCGGGAAAGTTGGTGCCAATGAGCAGTTCTTC. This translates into CASSFLASGKVGANEQFF.

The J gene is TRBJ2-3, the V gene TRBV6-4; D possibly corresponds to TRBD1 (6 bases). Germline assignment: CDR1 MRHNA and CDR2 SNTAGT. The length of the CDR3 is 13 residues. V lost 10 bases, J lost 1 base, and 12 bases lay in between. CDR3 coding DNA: TGTGCCACAGCTGAGGGGGGCACAGATACGCAGTATTTT. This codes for CATAEGGTDTQYF.